A single TCR beta chain is shown here with its context. The data were produced by immunoSEQ multiplex PCR, yet TCRdb's version contains in-frame clones alone and is incomplete. Among some 250,000 clones listed, about 79% were seen once. CDR3 length: 14 amino acids. Germline loops: CDR1 LGHDT, CDR2 YNNKEL (reference sequence). J gave up 3 bases and V 6 bases, and 7 bases lay outside the gene matches. This record belongs to a study of blood T cell repertoires in COVID-19. The origin of this receptor is a woman aged 80 or older with acute or convalescent COVID-19. Sequences were obtained from peripheral blood. The chain carries TRBV3-1 (or the pseudogene TRBV3-2) and TRBJ1-2; 7 nucleotides agree with TRBD1. CDR3 DNA: TGTGCCAGCAGTCCCCAGGGGGGTGACTATGGCTACACCTTC. Translated, it gives CASSPQGGDYGYTF.